This TCR beta chain was recorded in a study of response to subunit inactivated influenza vaccine. The study, taken as a whole, reports: Every seasonal influenza vaccination brings in few new T cells, the authors suggested.

TCRdb re-derived calls from the RT-PCR reads in MiXCR, one entry per CDR3 protein. The table has roughly 620,000 distinct CDR3 sequences, approximately 10% seen once; the top ten hold 9.5% to 11%. There are 13 residues in the CDR3. From germline, CDR1 is LGHNA and CDR2 YSLEER. Between the trimmed V and J ends, which lost 2 bases and 3 bases, there was a span of 8 bases. To note about this clonotype: Its antigen is still unknown.

In addition, the sample was reused for a study of T cells expressing NK-cell markers. That work adds: UMIs were included in TCR beta cDNA generated by 5'RACE template switching. The sorts in several experiments were restricted to alpha-beta TCR T cells by an anti-gamma-delta TCR antibody. Top CD8+ clonotypes included the dominant CD3+CD56+NKG2C+ clonotypes in six donors. In a handful of donors, these clonotypes also led the CD3+CD56-NKG2C+ fraction.

V usage is TRBV4-3 and J usage is TRBJ2-7; possibly TRBD1 for D (7 bases). The clonotype comes from a man aged 50-59 years who received an inactivated influenza vaccine. The starting material was PBMCs from blood, obtained on the day of vaccination. The CDR3 DNA reads as TGCGCCAGCAGCCAACAGGGGGGCTACGAGCAGTACTTC. As protein: CASSQQGGYEQYF.